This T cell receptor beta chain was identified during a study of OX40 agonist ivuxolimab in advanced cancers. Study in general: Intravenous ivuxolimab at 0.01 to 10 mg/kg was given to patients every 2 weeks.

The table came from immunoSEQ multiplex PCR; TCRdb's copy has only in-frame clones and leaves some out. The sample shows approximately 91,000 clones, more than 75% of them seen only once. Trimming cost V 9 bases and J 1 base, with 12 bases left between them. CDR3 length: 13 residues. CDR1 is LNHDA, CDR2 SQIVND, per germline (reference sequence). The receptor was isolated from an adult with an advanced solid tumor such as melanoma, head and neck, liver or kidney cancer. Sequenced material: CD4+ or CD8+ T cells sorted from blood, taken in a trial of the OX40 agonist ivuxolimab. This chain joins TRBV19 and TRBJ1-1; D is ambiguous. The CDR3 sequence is CASRREGNTEAFF. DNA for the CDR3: TGTGCCAGCAGGCGAGAGGGGAACACTGAAGCTTTCTTT.